These 5 T cell receptor beta chains originate from one sample sequenced in a study of blood T cell repertoires in COVID-19. Libraries were prepared by immunoSEQ multiplex PCR; TCRdb keeps only in-frame clonotypes and omits some of them. The profile shows some 61,000 clones, 86% of them singletons. The sequencing sample was made of peripheral blood. These receptors were obtained from a young man with acute or convalescent COVID-19.

This chain uses TRBV11-2 with TRBJ2-1; 8 bases align to TRBD2. J was trimmed by 4 bases and V by 2 bases; bases with no gene match: 4. The CDR3 covers 15 residues. The germline V gene has CDR1 SGHAT and CDR2 FQNNGV. CDR3 sequence (DNA): TGTGCCAGCAGCTTAACCAGCGGGAGTTACAATGAGCAGTTCTTC. Its protein product is CASSLTSGSYNEQFF. The full variable domain, completed using reference TRBV11-2 and TRBJ2-1, is EAGVAQSPRYKIIEKRQSVAFWCNPISGHATLYWYQQILGQGPKLLIQFQNNGVVDDSQLPKDRFSAERLKGVDSTLKIQPAKLEDSAVYLCASSLTSGSYNEQFFGPGTRLTVL.

A single count supports this clone. The gene calls are TRBV10-1 and TRBJ1-5; D is unclear. This CDR3 has 18 amino acids. CDR1 and CDR2 from the germline V gene are WNHNN and SYGVQD (reference sequence). V dropped 5 bases and J dropped 3 bases, with 23 bases sitting between them. The CDR3 sequence is CASSLNRVRVENNQPQHF. The CDR3 DNA follows: TGCGCCAGCAGTCTTAATCGGGTGAGAGTGGAAAACAATCAGCCCCAGCATTTT.

The chain employs TRBV19 and TRBJ1-1; D may be TRBD1 (5 bases). The CDR3 is 18 amino acids. CDR1 LNHDA and CDR2 SQIVND come from the germline V gene (reference sequence). V lost 0 bases to trimming and J lost 0 bases, with 17 bases between them. CDR3 DNA: TGTGCCAGTAGTATAGATCGGCTGGGGGGGGATATGAACACTGAAGCTTTCTTT. This translates into CASSIDRLGGDMNTEAFF.

CDR3 sequence (DNA): TGTGCCAGCAGCTTGTTGACAGAAAACTATGGCTACACCTTC. Its protein product is CASSLLTENYGYTF. The chain is built from TRBV5-4 and TRBJ1-2; D might be TRBD1 (5 bases). This CDR3 is 14 amino acids long. V was clipped by 1 base and J by 2 bases, with 9 bases between them. Germline V gives CDR1 SGHNT, CDR2 YYREEE (reference sequence). The full variable domain, completed using reference TRBV5-4 and TRBJ1-2, is ETGVTQSPTHLIKTRGQQVTLRCSSQSGHNTVSWYQQALGQGPQFIFQYYREEENGRGNFPPRFSGLQFPNYSSELNVNALELDDSALYLCASSLLTENYGYTFGSGTRLTVV.

The genes are TRBV10-1 and TRBJ2-2, with a possible D match to TRBD1 (5 bases). Germline lookup yields CDR1 WNHNN and CDR2 SYGVQD (reference sequence). The CDR3 totals 13 residues. The V end lost 8 bases, the J end lost 0 bases, and 7 bases lay between the germline ends. As DNA, the CDR3 is TGCGCCAGCCGACAGACGAACACCGGGGAGCTGTTTTTT. This gives the protein CASRQTNTGELFF.